A selection of T cell receptor beta chains follows, all from one sample in a study of T cell changes during pregnancy in multiple sclerosis. Clones were read by immunoSEQ multiplex PCR, and TCRdb kept only the in-frame ones, dropping some. The data contain approximately 58,000 clones, roughly 92% of them seen just once; the ten biggest clones take up roughly 1.5%. The sequencing here drew on peripheral blood, taken in the second trimester of pregnancy. The source of these receptors is a female donor with multiple sclerosis, enrolled in a pregnancy study. CDR3s include the opening cysteine and the closing phenylalanine or tryptophan. A D gene is named only where the DNA matches it firmly. Rows give clone size only sometimes, using once, few, many, or a class for an expanded clone.

length	V	D	size	CDR3
15	TRBV4-1	TRBD1	.	CASSQDTGVLGGYTF
14	TRBV11-2	.	.	CASSSSLAKNIQYF
15	TRBV7-9	.	once	CASSAPGQKLYEQYF
17	TRBV28	TRBD2	.	CASTLTSGFLSSYEQYF
15	TRBV27	.	.	CASSLRGRRADTQYF
15	TRBV7-9	.	.	CASSLAGGGQETQYF
15	TRBV5-6	.	.	CASSLDARATYEQYF
13	TRBV19	.	few	CASSIGSRAGYTF
14	TRBV5-1	.	.	CASSWETVGETQYF
13	TRBV6-6	TRBD1	.	CASSSQGNYGYTF
16	TRBV10-3	TRBD1	.	CAISEPRQGSGNTIYF
14	TRBV10-3	.	.	CAISRDTGNYGYTF
16	TRBV6-6	.	.	CASRPTHNPRYQPQHF
16	TRBV21-1	.	.	CASEGAIGSAKNIQYF
10	TRBV29-1	.	.	CSATRDSQFF
16	TRBV10-2	TRBD2	.	CASSERGGRAGDTQYF
15	TRBV7-6	TRBD2	.	CASSLEASGPYEQYF
19	TRBV2	TRBD2	.	CASAQRRGTSGANTGELFF
14	TRBV6-6	.	.	CASNGGRVGYEQYF
16	TRBV30	.	.	CAWSPSPTRQNTEAFF
13	TRBV2	.	.	CASRDDGTYEQYF
15	TRBV10-3	.	.	CATSRGRGVNTEAFF
16	TRBV7-2	.	.	CASSLWAERAYNEQFF
15	TRBV6-5	TRBD1	.	CASSYWDRVNTEAFF
19	TRBV5-5	TRBD2	.	CASSPAALGAGGPSGELFF
13	TRBV7-2	.	.	CASSSQGSDTQYF
18	TRBV2	.	.	CASSENRVSGGWSTEAFF
12	TRBV30	TRBD1	.	CAWSRQGYEQYF